The 24 T cell receptor beta chains listed next were all sequenced from one sample in a study of CD8+CD57+ T cells in acquired aplastic anemia. Patients chosen for sequencing had shown CD8+CD57+ cell expansion by flow cytometry. TCR beta VDJ and CDR3 were profiled, and genomic DNA was the template. TCRdb reprocessed the reads with MiXCR, giving one entry per CDR3 protein. The data show about 200,000 distinct CDR3 sequences, over 55% seen once. Input material: sorted CD4+, CD8+, or CD8+CD57+ T cells (not recorded which) from PBMCs. The source of these receptors is a human donor with aplastic anemia.

The table lists this clonotype with a few counts. The chain uses TRBV5-1 and TRBJ2-5; no firm D call. This CDR3 region has 13 residues. V was cut by 5 bases and J by 5 bases, with 13 bases left in between. In germline, CDR1 is SGHRS, CDR2 YFSETQ. The CDR3 protein is CASRPNDWETQYF. The CDR3 nucleotides are TGCGCCAGCAGGCCGAATGACTGGGAGACCCAGTACTTC.

The chain combines TRBV10-3 with TRBJ2-6, with D unresolved. This CDR3 spans 15 amino acids. Trimming pared 9 bases from V and 0 bases from J, leaving 12 bases between. CDR1 is ENHRY, CDR2 SYGVKD, per germline. In DNA, the CDR3 is TGTGCCATGGCTTGGGGTGGCTCTGGGGCCAACGTCCTGACTTTC. It encodes CAMAWGGSGANVLTF.

This sequence joins TRBV15 and TRBJ1-2; D is ambiguous. Germline V lookup: CDR1 LNHNV, CDR2 YYDKDF (reference sequence). This CDR3 is built from 13 residues. V was cut by 0 bases and J by 5 bases, with 7 bases left in between. CDR3 DNA: TGTGCCACCAGCAGAGATGCGGTATATGGCTACACCTTC. Translation: CATSRDAVYGYTF. The whole variable domain, remainder taken from reference TRBV15 and TRBJ1-2, is DAMVIQNPRYQVTQFGKPVTLSCSQTLNHNVMYWYQQKSSQAPKLLFHYYDKDFNNEADTPDNFQSRRPNTSFCFLDIRSPGLGDTAMYLCATSRDAVYGYTFGSGTRLTVV.

The V gene is TRBV4-1, the J gene TRBJ1-1; D call uncertain. The ends were cut back, 1 base at V and 4 bases at J, with 16 bases in the middle. The length of the CDR3 is 16 residues. Germline CDR1 is MGHRA and CDR2 is YSYEKL. The CDR3 reads CASSQGVIRGVTEAFF. CDR3 coding DNA: TGCGCCAGCAGCCAAGGAGTGATACGGGGTGTCACTGAAGCTTTCTTT.

J is TRBJ1-3 and V is TRBV7-9, with 8 bases aligning to TRBD1. CDR3 length: 14 amino acids. With V trimmed by 6 bases and J by 4 bases, 5 bases remained unmatched. Germline V gene lookup returns CDR1 SEHNR and CDR2 FQNEAQ (reference sequence). The CDR3 DNA sequence: TGTGCCAGCAGTTCAGGGGGCGCCGGAAACACCATATATTTT. Translating it yields CASSSGGAGNTIYF.

This sequence joins TRBV6-5 and TRBJ2-7; D may be TRBD1 (6 bases). There are 13 residues in the CDR3. V shed 7 bases and J shed 6 bases, with 16 bases lying between them. Germline-derived CDR1 and CDR2 are MNHEY and SVGAGI. CDR3 amino acids: CASNNFQGSEQYF. For the CDR3, the DNA is TGTGCCAGCAATAATTTCCAGGGGAGCGAGCAGTACTTC.

The chain is built from TRBV7-2 and TRBJ2-7; 7 nucleotides align to TRBD2. This CDR3 has 16 residues. Per germline, CDR1 SGHTA and CDR2 FQGNSA. Losses at the gene ends were 5 bases for V and 0 bases for J; bases not matched to a gene: 10. This CDR3 reads CASSRGPSGLSYEQYF. The CDR3 region has the DNA TGTGCCAGCAGCCGTGGGCCTAGCGGCCTCTCCTACGAGCAGTACTTC.

V is TRBV20-1 and J is TRBJ2-7; 9 bases line up with TRBD1. Looked up from germline, CDR1 is DFQATT and CDR2 is SNEGSKA (reference sequence). V was pared by 1 base and J by 1 base, with 8 bases of the junction left unmatched. The CDR3 totals 16 residues. Written as DNA, the CDR3 is TGCAGTGCTAGAGGGCACAGGGGGCGACCGTCCTACGAGCAGTACTTC. Amino acids: CSARGHRGRPSYEQYF.

The chain is built from TRBV24-1 and TRBJ2-1; 7 nucleotides match TRBD2. Germline lookup yields CDR1 KGHDR and CDR2 SFDVKD. J lost 5 bases, V lost 3 bases, and 9 bases had no gene match. The CDR3 length is 16 residues. The CDR3 spells CATSDPVGGSDNEQFF. The CDR3, as DNA: TGTGCCACCAGTGATCCCGTCGGCGGGAGCGACAATGAGCAGTTCTTC.

This chain links TRBV7-3 with TRBJ2-7; 7 positions match TRBD2. The germline V gene encodes CDR1 SGHTA and CDR2 FQGTGA. V gave up 8 bases and J gave up 0 bases; unmatched junction bases: 10. The CDR3 extends over 15 amino acids. The CDR3 DNA follows: TGTGCCAGCGGCCCAGCGGGGTTAAGCTCCTACGAGCAGTACTTC. Its translation is CASGPAGLSSYEQYF.

The rearrangement links TRBV10-3 to TRBJ1-2; D not resolved. CDR3 length: 16 residues. The germline V and J ends were trimmed by 0 bases and 2 bases, with 13 bases remaining between them. The germline gives CDR1 ENHRY, CDR2 SYGVKD. As DNA, the CDR3 is TGTGCCATCAGTGAGTCGACATATGCAGAGAACTATGGCTACACCTTC. Protein sequence: CAISESTYAENYGYTF.

The gene calls are TRBV7-6 and TRBJ2-5, with D perhaps matching TRBD1 (6 bases). Germline V gives CDR1 SGHVS, CDR2 FNYEAQ. With 5 bases removed from V and 2 bases from J, the gap between germline ends came to 15 bases. This CDR3 spans 15 amino acids. CDR3 nucleotides: TGTGCCAGCAGCCCGACCCCCGACAGGCAAGAGACCCAGTACTTC. Translating gives CASSPTPDRQETQYF.

The chain uses TRBV19 and TRBJ1-5; 9 positions agree with TRBD1. The CDR3 consists of 15 residues. V gave up 5 bases and J gave up 5 bases; unmatched junction bases: 7. Germline CDR1 reads LNHDA; CDR2 reads SQIVND (reference sequence). This chain's CDR3 is CASSVGTGRDQPQHF. The CDR3, as DNA: TGTGCCAGTAGTGTTGGGACAGGGCGAGATCAGCCCCAGCATTTT.

In regard to this clonotype: In this CDR3 the conserved last residue, phenylalanine or tryptophan, is missing, so a read error is likely. V usage is TRBV27 and J usage is TRBJ1-1; TRBD1 matches at 8 bases. This CDR3 spans 15 amino acids. V shed 0 bases, J shed 0 bases, and the junction held 0 bases outside the gene matches. CDR1 and CDR2 from the germline V gene are MNHEY and SMNVEV (reference sequence). For the CDR3, the DNA is TGTGCCAGCAGTTTATCGACAGGGGTGAACACTGAAGCTTTCTCT. Encoded protein: CASSLSTGVNTEAFS.

In this sample, this clonotype turned up once. This chain links TRBV7-8 with TRBJ1-6, with 10 bases aligning to TRBD1. The CDR3 consists of 16 residues. The trim removed 4 bases at V and 11 bases at J, leaving 11 bases unmatched. Germline loops: CDR1 SGHVS, CDR2 FQNEAQ. The CDR3: CASSSSGTGAGPPLHF. The CDR3 coding sequence is TGTGCCAGCAGCTCGTCCGGGACAGGGGCCGGGCCACCCCTCCACTTT.

Comments on this clonotype: Sequence at one end of the junction differs from germline and may be a read error. The chain recombines TRBV7-6 with TRBJ1-1, with D tentatively TRBD1 (5 bases). The CDR3 covers 14 residues. Per the germline V gene, CDR1 is SGHVS and CDR2 is FNYEAQ. This CDR3 is CSRSLETVNTEAFF. The DNA of the CDR3 is TGTTCCAGAAGCTTAGAGACAGTCAACACTGAAGCTTTCTTT.

This clonotype came up a few times. This chain connects TRBV5-4 to TRBJ2-7; D possibly corresponds to TRBD1 (6 bases). Per the germline V gene, CDR1 is SGHNT and CDR2 is YYREEE (reference sequence). The CDR3 contains 13 residues. V was pared by 0 bases and J by 7 bases, with 11 bases between. The CDR3 region is CASSLAPGEEQYF. In DNA, the CDR3 is TGTGCCAGCAGCTTGGCCCCAGGGGAAGAGCAGTACTTC.

Comments on this clonotype: With a much larger clone just one base away, this may be a read error. This is likely a read error, given that the CDR3 carries no conserved phenylalanine or tryptophan at its end. The gene calls are TRBV3-1 and TRBJ2-1, with D possibly TRBD1 on 5 matching bases. The germline V gene encodes CDR1 LGHDT and CDR2 YNNKEL (reference sequence). The CDR3 runs to 13 residues. Between the trimmed V and J ends, which lost 10 bases and 0 bases, there was a span of 10 bases. The DNA for the CDR3 is TGTGCCACAGGGCCCATCTCCTACAATGAGCAGTTCCTC. The encoded protein is CATGPISYNEQFL.

The rearrangement joins TRBV12-3 or TRBV12-4 to TRBJ1-6; D unresolved. The CDR3 consists of 14 residues. V was clipped by 5 bases and J by 5 bases, with 10 bases between them. CDR3 DNA: TGTGCCAGCAGTCCGACGGAAAATAATTCACCCCTCCACTTT. Its translation: CASSPTENNSPLHF.

With respect to this clonotype: A junction end diverges from the germline sequence, so it may reflect a read error. This rearrangement joins TRBV7-9 to TRBJ2-2; the D gene is possibly TRBD2 (6 bases). CDR3 length: 14 residues. CDR1 is SEHNR, CDR2 FQNEAQ, per germline (reference sequence). The CDR3 region is CASSPGMNTGGLFF. The CDR3 bases are TGTGCCAGCAGCCCGGGGATGAACACCGGGGGGCTGTTTTTT.

The chain links TRBV28 to TRBJ1-6; TRBD1 might be the D (5 bases). Germline-derived CDR1 and CDR2 are MDHEN and SYDVKM. This CDR3 spans 18 amino acids. Trimming stripped 3 bases from V and 0 bases from J, with 15 bases between. The CDR3 bases are TGTGCCAGCAGTTTTTTCCAGGGAATGAGCTCCTATAATTCACCCCTCCACTTT. Translation gives CASSFFQGMSSYNSPLHF.

The chain has TRBV7-9 and TRBJ1-3, with D possibly matching TRBD1 (5 bases). CDR1 SEHNR and CDR2 FQNEAQ come from the germline V gene (reference sequence). This CDR3 is built from 17 residues. The V end was cut by 5 bases, the J end by 7 bases, with 24 bases between. CDR3 sequence (DNA): TGTGCCAGCAGCCCACCCGGTTGGGCAGGGAGAGCTAACACCATATATTTT. This codes for CASSPPGWAGRANTIYF.

The rearrangement links TRBV9 to TRBJ1-2; D call uncertain. With 0 bases removed from V and 4 bases from J, the gap between germline ends came to 7 bases. Germline CDR1 is SGDLS and CDR2 is YYNGEE. This CDR3 has 13 amino acids. As DNA, the CDR3 is TGTGCCAGCAGCGTAGACTCTACCTATGGCTACACCTTC. The encoded protein is CASSVDSTYGYTF.

This clonotype turned up a few times. V and J are TRBV20-1 and TRBJ2-1; D is uncertain. The germline gives CDR1 DFQATT, CDR2 SNEGSKA (reference sequence). V lost 2 bases and J 8 bases, leaving 7 bases between the germline ends. The CDR3 covers 11 residues. DNA of the CDR3: TGCAGTGCTAGAAAGGTTTATGAGCAGTTCTTC. It codes for CSARKVYEQFF.